The rows below give T cell receptor beta chains drawn from one sample of a study of blood T cell repertoires in COVID-19. Profiling relied on immunoSEQ multiplex PCR, and the TCRdb table lists in-frame clones only, not all of them. The sample shows about 350,000 clones, about nine tenths of them seen only once. Sequenced sample: PBMCs or T cells enriched from blood (not recorded which). The receptors come from a woman aged 25-40 years who had been exposed to COVID-19. The CDR3 runs from the conserved cysteine through the conserved F or W. A D gene is named only where the DNA matches it firmly. The size entry is marked missing in some rows and otherwise reads once, few, many or a size class.

d_gene: NA; len: 17; v_gene: TRBV4-1; abundance: NA; j_gene: TRBJ1-6; CDR3aa: CASSQVDMGFVDSPLHF; CDR3nt: TGCGCCAGCAGCCAAGTGGACATGGGGTTCGTAGATTCACCCCTCCACTTT
d_gene: TRBD2; len: 15; v_gene: TRBV18; abundance: NA; j_gene: TRBJ2-3; CDR3aa: CASSLAGGPGDTQYF; CDR3nt: TGTGCCAGCTCTCTAGCGGGAGGGCCAGGAGATACGCAGTATTTT
d_gene: NA; len: 15; v_gene: TRBV28; abundance: NA; j_gene: TRBJ1-5; CDR3aa: CASSRQQGGNQPQHF; CDR3nt: TGTGCCAGCAGTCGACAACAAGGGGGCAATCAGCCCCAGCATTTT
d_gene: NA; len: 14; v_gene: TRBV7-2; abundance: NA; j_gene: TRBJ1-2; CDR3aa: CASSPYEGQRGYTF; CDR3nt: TGTGCCAGCAGCCCCTATGAGGGCCAAAGGGGCTACACCTTC
d_gene: NA; len: 18; v_gene: TRBV9; abundance: NA; j_gene: TRBJ2-2; CDR3aa: CASSVGNPRTTNTGELFF; CDR3nt: TGTGCCAGCAGCGTAGGGAACCCCCGGACAACGAACACCGGGGAGCTGTTTTTT
d_gene: NA; len: 16; v_gene: TRBV29-1; abundance: few; j_gene: TRBJ1-5; CDR3aa: CSVAGGAGGSNQPQHF; CDR3nt: TGCAGCGTTGCGGGAGGGGCAGGCGGCAGCAATCAGCCCCAGCATTTT
d_gene: NA; len: 13; v_gene: TRBV12-5; abundance: NA; j_gene: TRBJ2-7; CDR3aa: CASGAGGAYEQYF; CDR3nt: TGTGCTAGTGGCGCGGGCGGCGCCTACGAGCAGTACTTC
d_gene: NA; len: 16; v_gene: TRBV19; abundance: NA; j_gene: TRBJ2-1; CDR3aa: CASSIDRPGSYNEQFF; CDR3nt: TGTGCCAGTAGTATAGATCGTCCGGGCTCCTACAATGAGCAGTTCTTC
d_gene: NA; len: 15; v_gene: TRBV28; abundance: NA; j_gene: TRBJ2-1; CDR3aa: CASSKGLEWRYEQFF; CDR3nt: TGTGCCAGCAGTAAAGGACTGGAGTGGAGGTATGAGCAGTTCTTC
d_gene: TRBD1; len: 14; v_gene: TRBV5-1; abundance: NA; j_gene: TRBJ1-2; CDR3aa: CASSLGDRGYGYTF; CDR3nt: TGCGCCAGCAGCTTGGGGGACAGGGGCTATGGCTACACCTTC
d_gene: NA; len: 16; v_gene: TRBV2; abundance: NA; j_gene: TRBJ2-2; CDR3aa: CASRLSVSANTGELFF; CDR3nt: TGTGCCAGCAGGCTCTCGGTGAGCGCGAACACCGGGGAGCTGTTTTTT
d_gene: TRBD1; len: 19; v_gene: TRBV28; abundance: NA; j_gene: TRBJ2-4; CDR3aa: CASSLPFQGTGRGGNIQYF; CDR3nt: TGTGCCAGCAGCCTTCCCTTCCAAGGGACAGGGAGGGGGGGGAACATTCAGTACTTC
d_gene: NA; len: 11; v_gene: TRBV20-1; abundance: NA; j_gene: TRBJ2-7; CDR3aa: CSATGTYEQYF; CDR3nt: TGCAGTGCTACCGGGACCTACGAGCAGTACTTC
d_gene: TRBD1; len: 16; v_gene: TRBV24-1; abundance: NA; j_gene: TRBJ2-7; CDR3aa: CATSDSGTGNSYEQYF; CDR3nt: TGTGCCACCAGTGATTCTGGGACAGGCAACTCCTACGAGCAGTACTTC
d_gene: NA; len: 15; v_gene: TRBV19; abundance: NA; j_gene: TRBJ1-3; CDR3aa: CASSMSKRSGNTIYF; CDR3nt: TGTGCCAGTAGTATGTCCAAGCGCTCTGGAAACACCATATATTTT
d_gene: TRBD2; len: 16; v_gene: TRBV28; abundance: NA; j_gene: TRBJ2-7; CDR3aa: CASSFELAGGWYEQYF; CDR3nt: TGTGCCAGCAGTTTCGAGCTAGCGGGAGGTTGGTACGAGCAGTACTTC
d_gene: TRBD1; len: 12; v_gene: TRBV19; abundance: NA; j_gene: TRBJ1-5; CDR3aa: CGTGYSNQPQHF; CDR3nt: TGTGGGACAGGGTATAGCAATCAGCCCCAGCATTTT
d_gene: NA; len: 13; v_gene: TRBV10-2; abundance: NA; j_gene: TRBJ2-1; CDR3aa: CASSYYSYNEQFF; CDR3nt: TGCGCCAGCAGTTACTACTCCTACAATGAGCAGTTCTTC
d_gene: TRBD2; len: 15; v_gene: TRBV27; abundance: NA; j_gene: TRBJ2-2; CDR3aa: CATRLAGLNTGELFF; CDR3nt: TGTGCCACCCGACTAGCGGGTTTGAACACCGGGGAGCTGTTTTTT
d_gene: NA; len: 14; v_gene: TRBV28; abundance: NA; j_gene: TRBJ1-5; CDR3aa: CASRELGLYQPQHF; CDR3nt: TGTGCCAGCAGGGAATTAGGACTGTATCAGCCCCAGCATTTT
d_gene: NA; len: 14; v_gene: TRBV11-3; abundance: NA; j_gene: TRBJ1-6; CDR3aa: CASSLAGRDSPLHF; CDR3nt: TGTGCCAGCAGCTTAGCAGGGAGGGATTCACCCCTCCACTTT
d_gene: TRBD2; len: 18; v_gene: TRBV14; abundance: NA; j_gene: TRBJ2-7; CDR3aa: CASSQDLPWTSGTYEQYF; CDR3nt: TGTGCCAGCAGCCAAGATCTACCTTGGACTAGCGGTACCTACGAGCAGTACTTC
d_gene: NA; len: 12; v_gene: TRBV6-5; abundance: NA; j_gene: TRBJ1-4; CDR3aa: CASSSGNEKLFF; CDR3nt: TGTGCCAGCAGTTCGGGAAATGAAAAACTGTTTTTT